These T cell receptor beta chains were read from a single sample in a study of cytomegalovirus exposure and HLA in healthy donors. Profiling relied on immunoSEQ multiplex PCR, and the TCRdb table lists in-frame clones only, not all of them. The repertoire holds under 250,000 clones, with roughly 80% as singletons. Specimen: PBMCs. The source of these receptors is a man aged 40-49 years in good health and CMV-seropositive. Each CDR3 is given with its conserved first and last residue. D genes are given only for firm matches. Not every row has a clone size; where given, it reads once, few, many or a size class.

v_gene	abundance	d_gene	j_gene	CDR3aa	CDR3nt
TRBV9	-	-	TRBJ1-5	CASSKDPGVRQPQHF	TGTGCCAGCAGCAAAGATCCAGGGGTACGCCAGCCCCAGCATTTT
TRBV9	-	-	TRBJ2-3	CASSVAPGGDTQYF	TGTGCCAGCAGCGTAGCGCCCGGGGGAGATACGCAGTATTTT
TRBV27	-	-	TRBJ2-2	CASSTASGTTNTGELFF	TGTGCCAGCAGTACCGCCTCAGGCACCACGAACACCGGGGAGCTGTTTTTT
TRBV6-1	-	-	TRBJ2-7	CASSSLLTYEQYF	TGTGCCAGCAGTTCTCTTTTAACCTACGAGCAGTACTTC
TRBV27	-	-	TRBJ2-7	CASSLTGHYEQYF	TGTGCCAGCAGTTTAACAGGCCACTACGAGCAGTACTTC
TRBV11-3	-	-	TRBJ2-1	CASSLVADEQFF	TGTGCCAGCAGCTTAGTAGCGGATGAGCAGTTCTTC
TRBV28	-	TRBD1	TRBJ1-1	CASSGTGGTEAFF	TGTGCCAGCAGCGGGACAGGGGGGACTGAAGCTTTCTTT
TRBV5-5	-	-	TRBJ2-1	CASSLESKQFF	TGTGCCAGCAGCTTGGAGTCTAAGCAGTTCTTC
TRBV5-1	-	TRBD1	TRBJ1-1	CASSSFTGGAADTEAFF	TGCGCCAGCAGCTCTTTTACAGGGGGCGCCGCGGACACTGAAGCTTTCTTT
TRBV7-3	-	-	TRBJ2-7	CASSQRWGDEQYF	TGTGCCAGCAGCCAACGGTGGGGGGACGAGCAGTACTTC
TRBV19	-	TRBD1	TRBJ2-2	CASSIIRQGNTGELFF	TGTGCCAGTAGTATAATACGACAGGGGAACACCGGGGAGCTGTTTTTT
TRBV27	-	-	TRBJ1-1	CASSPTGYTEAFF	TGTGCCAGCAGTCCCACGGGGTACACTGAAGCTTTCTTT
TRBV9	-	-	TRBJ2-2	CASSAQNTGELFF	TGTGCCAGCAGCGCACAGAACACCGGGGAGCTGTTTTTT
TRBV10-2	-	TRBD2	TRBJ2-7	CASRPGLATVGPYEQYF	TGCGCCAGCAGACCGGGACTAGCGACCGTAGGACCCTACGAGCAGTACTTC
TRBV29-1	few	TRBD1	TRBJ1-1	CSVDNRGLNTEAFF	TGCAGCGTAGATAACAGGGGCTTGAACACTGAAGCTTTCTTT
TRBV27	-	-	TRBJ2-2	CASSLLVAGKNTGELFF	TGTGCCAGCAGTTTACTCGTCGCAGGGAAGAACACCGGGGAGCTGTTTTTT
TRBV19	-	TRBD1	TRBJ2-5	CASSTGQPLTETQYF	TGTGCCAGTAGTACGGGACAGCCGTTAACGGAGACCCAGTACTTC
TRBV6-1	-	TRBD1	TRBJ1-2	CASRRRGQGGDGYTF	TGTGCCAGCAGGCGTAGGGGACAGGGGGGTGATGGCTACACCTTC
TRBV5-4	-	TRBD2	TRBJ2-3	CASSLRLAGGSTDTQYF	TGTGCCAGCAGCTTGCGACTAGCGGGAGGAAGCACAGATACGCAGTATTTT
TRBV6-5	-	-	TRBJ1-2	CASSPPGYGYTF	TGTGCCAGCAGCCCCCCCGGTTATGGCTACACCTTC
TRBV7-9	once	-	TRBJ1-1	CASSTPGRSEAFF	TGTGCCAGCAGCACACCAGGGAGGTCTGAAGCTTTCTTT
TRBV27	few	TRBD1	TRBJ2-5	CASSLGQGLQETQYF	TGTGCCAGCAGTTTGGGACAGGGACTGCAAGAGACCCAGTACTTC
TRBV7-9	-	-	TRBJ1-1	CASSLALGTRTEAFF	TGTGCCAGCAGCTTAGCGCTGGGTACCAGGACTGAAGCTTTCTTT
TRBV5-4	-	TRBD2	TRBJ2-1	CASSLRQLGAGGEQFF	TGTGCCAGCAGCTTGAGGCAGTTGGGGGCGGGAGGCGAGCAGTTCTTC
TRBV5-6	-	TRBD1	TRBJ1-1	CASSPDRSEAFF	TGTGCCAGCAGCCCGGACAGGAGTGAAGCTTTCTTT
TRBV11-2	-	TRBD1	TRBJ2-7	CASSLGTGDTYEQYF	TGTGCCAGCAGCTTGGGGACAGGGGACACCTACGAGCAGTACTTC
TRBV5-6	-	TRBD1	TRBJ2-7	CASSWDREYEQYF	TGTGCCAGCAGCTGGGACAGGGAGTACGAGCAGTACTTC
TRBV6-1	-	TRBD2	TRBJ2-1	CASSANSGRLDEQFF	TGTGCCAGCAGTGCCAATAGCGGGAGGTTGGATGAGCAGTTCTTC
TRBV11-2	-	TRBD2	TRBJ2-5	CASSFLLADQETQYF	TGTGCCAGCAGCTTCTTACTAGCGGACCAAGAGACCCAGTACTTC
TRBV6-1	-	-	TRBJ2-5	CASGTYRVRETQYF	TGTGCCAGCGGAACTTACAGGGTTAGAGAGACCCAGTACTTC
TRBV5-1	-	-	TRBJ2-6	CASSLLAGSTGANVLTF	TGCGCCAGCAGCTTGCTCGCAGGGTCTACTGGGGCCAACGTCCTGACTTTC
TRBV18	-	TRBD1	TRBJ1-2	CASSPPWGQDLYGYTF	TGTGCCAGCTCACCGCCCTGGGGACAGGACCTCTATGGCTACACCTTC
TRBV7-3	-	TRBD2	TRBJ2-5	CASSLAGGSQETQYF	TGTGCCAGCAGCTTAGCGGGAGGGTCCCAAGAGACCCAGTACTTC
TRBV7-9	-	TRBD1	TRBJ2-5	CASSPSGTGGETQYF	TGTGCCAGCAGCCCGTCCGGGACAGGGGGTGAGACCCAGTACTTC
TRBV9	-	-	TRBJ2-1	CASSVGLSSYNEQFF	TGTGCCAGCAGCGTAGGCCTAAGCTCCTACAATGAGCAGTTCTTC
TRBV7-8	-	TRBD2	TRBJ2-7	CASSSASGKTYEQYF	TGTGCCAGCAGCTCAGCTAGCGGGAAGACCTACGAGCAGTACTTC
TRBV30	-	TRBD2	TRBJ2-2	CAWSLGGAVGELFF	TGTGCCTGGAGTCTCGGGGGGGCTGTCGGGGAGCTGTTTTTT
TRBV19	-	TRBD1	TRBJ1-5	CASSLGQGASQPQHF	TGTGCCAGTAGTCTGGGACAGGGGGCTAGTCAGCCCCAGCATTTT
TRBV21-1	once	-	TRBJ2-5	CASSKAALRRGIQETQYF	TGTGCCAGCAGCAAAGCCGCCCTGCGGCGGGGGATCCAAGAGACCCAGTACTTC
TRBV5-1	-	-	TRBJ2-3	CASSPRGQTRTDTQYF	TGCGCCAGCAGCCCGCGAGGGCAGACACGCACAGATACGCAGTATTTT
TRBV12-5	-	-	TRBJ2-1	CASGLVLGPLRTGNEQFF	TGTGCTAGTGGTTTGGTACTAGGGCCGCTGAGGACGGGGAATGAGCAGTTCTTC
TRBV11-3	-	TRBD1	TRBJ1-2	CASSPGQGGGYTF	TGTGCCAGCAGCCCCGGACAGGGAGGTGGCTACACCTTC
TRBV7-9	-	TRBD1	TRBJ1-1	CASSPPGTGVLRSSEAFF	TGTGCCAGCAGCCCCCCCGGGACAGGGGTTCTGAGGAGCTCTGAAGCTTTCTTT
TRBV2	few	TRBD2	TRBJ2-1	CASSEGGRSYNEQFF	TGTGCCAGCAGTGAAGGCGGGAGGTCCTACAATGAGCAGTTCTTC
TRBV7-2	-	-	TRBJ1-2	CASSPVRDYGYTF	TGTGCCAGCAGCCCAGTCCGGGACTATGGCTACACCTTC
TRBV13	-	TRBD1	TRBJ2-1	CASSPQGALGEQFF	TGTGCCAGCAGCCCCCAGGGGGCGCTGGGTGAGCAGTTCTTC
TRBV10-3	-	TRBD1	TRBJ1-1	CATHETGWGNTEAFF	TGTGCCACCCATGAGACAGGGTGGGGGAACACTGAAGCTTTCTTT
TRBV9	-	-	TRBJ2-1	CASSDIRDNRNEQFF	TGTGCCAGCAGCGATATCCGGGACAACAGGAATGAGCAGTTCTTC
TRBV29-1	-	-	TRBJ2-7	CSVVQGPYEQYF	TGCAGCGTTGTTCAGGGCCCCTACGAGCAGTACTTC
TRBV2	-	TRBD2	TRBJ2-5	CASQGGETQYF	TGTGCCAGCCAGGGAGGGGAGACCCAGTACTTC
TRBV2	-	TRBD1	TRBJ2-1	CASTGDSRTNEQFF	TGTGCCAGCACCGGGGACAGTCGAACCAATGAGCAGTTCTTC
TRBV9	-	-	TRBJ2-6	CASSYYSGSSGANVLTF	TGTGCCAGCAGCTACTACTCGGGGAGCTCTGGGGCCAACGTCCTGACTTTC
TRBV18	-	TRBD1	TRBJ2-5	CASSTGGGETQYF	TGTGCCAGCTCAACAGGGGGAGGCGAGACCCAGTACTTC
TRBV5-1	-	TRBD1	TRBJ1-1	CASSWAPTGMKGNTEAFF	TGCGCCAGCAGCTGGGCACCGACAGGGATGAAGGGGAACACTGAAGCTTTCTTT
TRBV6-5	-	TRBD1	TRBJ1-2	CASSRGQGDYGYTF	TGTGCCAGCAGTAGGGGACAGGGGGACTATGGCTACACCTTC